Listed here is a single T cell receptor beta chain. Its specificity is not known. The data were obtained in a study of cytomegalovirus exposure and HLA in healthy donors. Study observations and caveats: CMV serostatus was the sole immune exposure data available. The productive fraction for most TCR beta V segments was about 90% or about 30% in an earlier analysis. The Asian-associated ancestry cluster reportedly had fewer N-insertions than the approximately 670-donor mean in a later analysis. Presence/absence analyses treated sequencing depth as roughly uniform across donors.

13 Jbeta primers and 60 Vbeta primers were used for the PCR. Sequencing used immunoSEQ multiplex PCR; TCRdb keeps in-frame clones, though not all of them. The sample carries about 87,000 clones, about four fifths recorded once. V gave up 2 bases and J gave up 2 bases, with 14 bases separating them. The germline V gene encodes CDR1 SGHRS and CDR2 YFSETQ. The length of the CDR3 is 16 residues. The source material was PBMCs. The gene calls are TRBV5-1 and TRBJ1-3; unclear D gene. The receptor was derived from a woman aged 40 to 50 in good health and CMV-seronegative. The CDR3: CASSFGRAVPGNTIYF. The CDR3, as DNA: TGCGCCAGCAGCTTCGGGAGGGCTGTCCCTGGAAACACCATATATTTT. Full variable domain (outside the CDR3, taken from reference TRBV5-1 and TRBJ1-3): KAGVTQTPRYLIKTRGQQVTLSCSPISGHRSVSWYQQTPGQGLQFLFEYFSETQRNKGNFPGRFSGRQFSNSRSEMNVSTLELGDSALYLCASSFGRAVPGNTIYFGEGSWLTVV.